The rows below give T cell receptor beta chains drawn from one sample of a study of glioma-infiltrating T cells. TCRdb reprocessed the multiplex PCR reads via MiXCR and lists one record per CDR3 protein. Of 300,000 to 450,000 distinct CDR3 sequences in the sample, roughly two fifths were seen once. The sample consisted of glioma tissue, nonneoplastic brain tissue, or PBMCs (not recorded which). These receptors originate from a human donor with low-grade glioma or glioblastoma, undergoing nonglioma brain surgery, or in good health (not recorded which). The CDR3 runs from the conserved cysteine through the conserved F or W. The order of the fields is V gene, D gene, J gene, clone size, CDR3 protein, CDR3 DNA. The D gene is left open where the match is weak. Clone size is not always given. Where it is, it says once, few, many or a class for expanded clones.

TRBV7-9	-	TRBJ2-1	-	CASSLAGSVNEQFF	TGTGCCAGCAGCTTAGCGGGGAGCGTCAATGAGCAGTTCTTC
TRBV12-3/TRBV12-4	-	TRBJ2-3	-	CASTKGLDTQYF	TGTGCCAGCACCAAAGGGTTAGATACGCAGTATTTT
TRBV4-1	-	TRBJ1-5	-	CASSQGTGSSNQPQHF	TGCGCCAGCAGCCAAGGGACGGGCAGCTCTAATCAGCCCCAGCATTTT
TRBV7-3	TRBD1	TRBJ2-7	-	CASSSTGGNEQYF	TGTGCCAGCAGCTCGACAGGGGGCAACGAGCAGTACTTC
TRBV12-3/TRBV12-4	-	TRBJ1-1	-	CASSPRTDLSEAFF	TGTGCCAGCAGTCCAAGGACAGACCTATCTGAAGCTTTCTTT
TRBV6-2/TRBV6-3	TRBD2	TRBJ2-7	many	CASSYSTSGQTYEQYF	TGTGCCAGCAGTTATAGTACTAGCGGGCAAACCTACGAGCAGTACTTC
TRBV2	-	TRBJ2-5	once	CAIRWTEETQYF	TGTGCCATCAGGTGGACAGAAGAGACCCAGTACTTC
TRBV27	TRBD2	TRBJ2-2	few	CASSSGLAGSTGELFF	TGTGCCAGCAGTTCGGGACTAGCGGGATCCACCGGGGAGCTGTTTTTT
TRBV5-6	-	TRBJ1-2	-	CASSFPTGRYGYTF	TGTGCCAGCAGCTTCCCGACAGGCCGTTATGGCTACACCTTC
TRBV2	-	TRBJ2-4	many	CASSFAGAKNIQYF	TGTGCCAGCAGTTTCGCAGGCGCCAAAAACATTCAGTACTTC
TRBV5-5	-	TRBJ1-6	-	CASSNNPVSPLHF	TGTGCCAGCAGCAATAATCCCGTTTCACCCCTCCACTTT
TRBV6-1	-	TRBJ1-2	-	CASSDRAGVSRNYGYTF	TGTGCCAGCAGTGATAGGGCAGGGGTGTCCCGTAACTATGGCTACACCTTC
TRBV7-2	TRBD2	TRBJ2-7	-	CASSLSGREFYEQYF	TGTGCCAGCAGCTTAAGCGGGAGGGAATTCTACGAGCAGTACTTC
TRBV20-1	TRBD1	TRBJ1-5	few	CSARGQGGQPQHF	TGCAGTGCTAGGGGACAGGGAGGTCAGCCCCAGCATTTT
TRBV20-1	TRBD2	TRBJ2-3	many	CSASRAGVSDTQYF	TGCAGTGCTTCCAGAGCGGGAGTTTCGGATACGCAGTATTTT
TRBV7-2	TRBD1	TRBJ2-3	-	CASRRGQGARWEEPDTQYF	TGTGCCAGCAGACGAGGACAGGGGGCGAGGTGGGAGGAGCCAGATACGCAGTATTTT
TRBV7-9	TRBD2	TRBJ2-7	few	CASKPIAGPLYEQYF	TGTGCCAGCAAGCCTATAGCGGGGCCACTCTACGAGCAGTACTTC
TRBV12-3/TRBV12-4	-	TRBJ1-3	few	CASTITQGRGGNTIYF	TGTGCCAGCACCATTACCCAGGGTAGAGGTGGAAACACCATATATTTT
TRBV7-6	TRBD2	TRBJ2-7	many	CASSSTGTTEQYF	TGTGCCAGCAGCTCTACCGGGACTACCGAGCAGTACTTC
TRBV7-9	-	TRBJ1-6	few	CASSLEGQGSPLHF	TGTGCCAGCAGCTTGGAGGGGCAGGGGTCACCCCTCCACTTT
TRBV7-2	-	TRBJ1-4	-	CASSQDRQANEKLFF	TGTGCCAGCAGCCAAGATCGACAGGCTAATGAAAAACTGTTTTTT
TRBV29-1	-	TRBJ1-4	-	CSVERGIGEKLFF	TGCAGCGTTGAAAGGGGAATTGGCGAAAAACTGTTTTTT
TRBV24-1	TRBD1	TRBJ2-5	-	CATSDYRGRGETQYF	TGTGCCACCAGTGATTACAGGGGTCGAGGAGAGACCCAGTACTTC
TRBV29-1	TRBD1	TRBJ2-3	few	CSATGEPDTQYF	TGCAGCGCCACAGGGGAGCCAGATACGCAGTATTTT
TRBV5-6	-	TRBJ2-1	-	CASSWTNYNEQFF	TGTGCCAGCAGCTGGACTAACTACAATGAGCAGTTCTTC